Listed below are T cell receptor beta chains from one sample, sequenced in a study of radiation and T cells in renal cell carcinoma. Produced via immunoSEQ multiplex PCR; TCRdb's table is partial and in-frame only. The table records fewer than 85,000 clones, 89% of them present only once. The material was blood, obtained from a patient whose treatment included radiotherapy and nephrectomy. The receptors were gathered from a woman between 65 and 79 years old with renal cell carcinoma. CDR3s include the opening cysteine and the closing phenylalanine or tryptophan. D genes are given only for firm matches. Clone size, where shown, is once, few, many, or a class for clones that have expanded.

D: TRBD1
size: many
V: TRBV19
J: TRBJ2-1
DNA: TGTGCCAGTAGTATGGGGAACAGGGGAAGTCGGCAGTTCTTC
CDR3: CASSMGNRGSRQFF

D: TRBD2
size: -
V: TRBV5-1
J: TRBJ2-3
DNA: TGCGCCAGCACCTTCGGGCTAGCGGGGAACACAGATACGCAGTATTTT
CDR3: CASTFGLAGNTDTQYF

D: -
size: -
V: TRBV28
J: TRBJ1-2
DNA: TGTGCCAGTCGAGGGAATCTCTATGGCTACACCTTC
CDR3: CASRGNLYGYTF

D: TRBD1
size: few
V: TRBV28
J: TRBJ1-2
DNA: TGTGCCAGCAGTTTTAACCACAGGGGCGGCTATGGCTACACCTTC
CDR3: CASSFNHRGGYGYTF

D: TRBD1
size: -
V: TRBV11-2
J: TRBJ1-4
DNA: TGTGCCAGCAGCTCAATTCAGGGGGGGACTAATGAAAAACTGTTTTTT
CDR3: CASSSIQGGTNEKLFF

D: -
size: once
V: TRBV28
J: TRBJ1-2
DNA: TGTGCCAGCAGTTTGTCAGGTCACAACTATGGCTACACCTTC
CDR3: CASSLSGHNYGYTF

D: TRBD1
size: -
V: TRBV6-5
J: TRBJ1-1
DNA: TGTGCCAGCATCAGGCCTCAGGGGGACCCTGAAGCTTTCTTT
CDR3: CASIRPQGDPEAFF

D: -
size: -
V: TRBV18
J: TRBJ1-4
DNA: TGTGCCAGCTCACCACGGGCGGAGGTGGCAACTAATGAAAAACTGTTTTTT
CDR3: CASSPRAEVATNEKLFF

D: -
size: -
V: TRBV2
J: TRBJ2-3
DNA: TGTGCCAGCAAAAGACAGGAGGGCACAGATACGCAGTATTTT
CDR3: CASKRQEGTDTQYF

D: -
size: -
V: TRBV2
J: TRBJ2-4
DNA: TGTGCCAGCAGTGAGGCATCAGGGAGCAAAAACATTCAGTACTTC
CDR3: CASSEASGSKNIQYF

D: TRBD2
size: -
V: TRBV7-2
J: TRBJ2-1
DNA: TGTGCCAGCAGCCCGACTAGCGGGGCCTACAATGAGCAGTTCTTC
CDR3: CASSPTSGAYNEQFF

D: -
size: -
V: TRBV7-8
J: TRBJ2-1
DNA: TGTGCCAGCAGCTTAGCAGGGACCAATGAGCAGTTCTTC
CDR3: CASSLAGTNEQFF

D: -
size: -
V: TRBV28
J: TRBJ1-2
DNA: TGTGCCAGCAGTTCATATCTAAAGGGTGGCTACACCTTC
CDR3: CASSSYLKGGYTF

D: -
size: -
V: TRBV7-2
J: TRBJ2-3
DNA: TGTGCCAGCAGCTTAGGGCGTGGTGGGGATACGCAGTATTTT
CDR3: CASSLGRGGDTQYF

D: -
size: once
V: TRBV29-1
J: TRBJ1-2
DNA: TGCAGCGTCCCTTCGGGGGTGTCGGCTAACTATGGCTACACCTTC
CDR3: CSVPSGVSANYGYTF

D: TRBD2
size: -
V: TRBV7-2
J: TRBJ2-7
DNA: TGTGCCAGCGGAACTAGCGGGGGGCCCGACGAGCAGTACTTC
CDR3: CASGTSGGPDEQYF

D: -
size: -
V: TRBV28
J: TRBJ1-2
DNA: TGTGCCAGCAGTTTTCCTCGGGACGGACAATATGGCTACACCTTC
CDR3: CASSFPRDGQYGYTF

D: TRBD1
size: -
V: TRBV5-6
J: TRBJ2-3
DNA: TGTGCCAGCAGCTTCTGGACAGGGTTATACACAGATACGCAGTATTTT
CDR3: CASSFWTGLYTDTQYF

D: TRBD1
size: -
V: TRBV6-1
J: TRBJ2-5
DNA: TGTGCCAGCAGTTTACAGGGGCGAGAGACCCAGTACTTC
CDR3: CASSLQGRETQYF

D: -
size: few
V: TRBV19
J: TRBJ1-1
DNA: TGTGCCAGTAGTACCTCCGGGAACACTGAAGCTTTCTTT
CDR3: CASSTSGNTEAFF

D: -
size: -
V: TRBV19
J: TRBJ1-1
DNA: TGTGCCAGTAGTCCCCCCGCAGGGTCCACTGAAGCTTTCTTT
CDR3: CASSPPAGSTEAFF

D: -
size: -
V: TRBV7-2
J: TRBJ1-2
DNA: TGTGCCAGCAGCGCAACAAGCTGGGGGTATGGCTACACCTTC
CDR3: CASSATSWGYGYTF

D: -
size: -
V: TRBV10-3
J: TRBJ1-2
DNA: TGTGCCATCAGTGAAGAAACCGCCTCTAACTATGGCTACACCTTC
CDR3: CAISEETASNYGYTF

D: TRBD2
size: -
V: TRBV28
J: TRBJ2-5
DNA: TGTGCCAGCGTTAGCGGGGGTACTCCCCAGTACTTC
CDR3: CASVSGGTPQYF

D: -
size: -
V: TRBV5-5
J: TRBJ1-5
DNA: TGTGCCAGCAGCTTGGCCGGGGAGAGGTATCAGCCCCAGCATTTT
CDR3: CASSLAGERYQPQHF

D: -
size: -
V: TRBV21-1
J: TRBJ2-7
DNA: TGTGCCAGCAGCCCCGGGGACGCGCACTCCTACGAGCAGTACTTC
CDR3: CASSPGDAHSYEQYF

D: -
size: -
V: TRBV29-1
J: TRBJ2-1
DNA: TGCAGCGCAAGGGACAAGTTACCATTCCCGAACAATGAGCAGTTCTTC
CDR3: CSARDKLPFPNNEQFF

D: -
size: -
V: TRBV19
J: TRBJ1-1
DNA: TGTGCCAGTAGTACCGGACAGTCGCGAACTTTCTTT
CDR3: CASSTGQSRTFF

D: -
size: -
V: TRBV4-3
J: TRBJ1-1
DNA: TGCGCCAGCAGCCAAGCAGGGGCCCCCGGAGCTTTCTTT
CDR3: CASSQAGAPGAFF

D: -
size: -
V: TRBV6-6
J: TRBJ2-7
DNA: TGTGCCAGCAGTTACTCGAGGCCAGTGGACGAGCAGTACTTC
CDR3: CASSYSRPVDEQYF

D: TRBD1
size: -
V: TRBV6-1
J: TRBJ1-1
DNA: TGTGCCAGCAGTGGGCAGGGGGGGAACACTGAAGCTTTCTTT
CDR3: CASSGQGGNTEAFF

D: -
size: -
V: TRBV6-1
J: TRBJ2-7
DNA: TGTGCCAGCAGTGAAATCTCCCAGCTCTCCTACGAGCAGTACTTC
CDR3: CASSEISQLSYEQYF

D: TRBD1
size: once
V: TRBV28
J: TRBJ1-2
DNA: TGTGCCAGCAGTTCGGGACAGGGGATAGACCTATATGGCTACACCTTC
CDR3: CASSSGQGIDLYGYTF

D: -
size: -
V: TRBV27
J: TRBJ1-2
DNA: TGTGCCAGCAGTTTATCGGGGAACTATGGCTACACCTTC
CDR3: CASSLSGNYGYTF

D: TRBD1
size: -
V: TRBV9
J: TRBJ2-7
DNA: TGTGCCAGCAGCGTAGGGGCGGACAGGGGGCCCACCTACGAGCAGTACTTC
CDR3: CASSVGADRGPTYEQYF

D: -
size: -
V: TRBV5-1
J: TRBJ2-7
DNA: TGCGCCAGCACCGCCTCGGCCAGCTCCTACGAGCAGTACTTC
CDR3: CASTASASSYEQYF

D: TRBD1
size: -
V: TRBV4-3
J: TRBJ2-2
DNA: TGCGCCAGCAGCCTCAGACAGGGAAGCACCGGGGAGCTGTTTTTT
CDR3: CASSLRQGSTGELFF

D: -
size: -
V: TRBV9
J: TRBJ1-6
DNA: TGTGCCAGCAGCAACACAGCGTCTCATAATTCACCCCTCCACTTT
CDR3: CASSNTASHNSPLHF

D: TRBD1
size: -
V: TRBV29-1
J: TRBJ1-2
DNA: TGCAGCGTAGAGACAGGGGGCTATGGCTACACCTTC
CDR3: CSVETGGYGYTF

D: -
size: -
V: TRBV6-5
J: TRBJ1-1
DNA: TGTGCAACGGAGGGGAACACTGAAGCTTTCTTT
CDR3: CATEGNTEAFF

D: -
size: -
V: TRBV29-1
J: TRBJ1-5
DNA: TGCAGCGTTGAAGGGGGCGGCGGCAATCAGCCCCAGCATTTT
CDR3: CSVEGGGGNQPQHF

D: TRBD1
size: -
V: TRBV2
J: TRBJ1-3
DNA: TGTGCCAGCAGTGAGAGGGGGACAGGGGCGGGAAACACCATATATTTT
CDR3: CASSERGTGAGNTIYF

D: TRBD2
size: -
V: TRBV5-1
J: TRBJ2-3
DNA: TGCGCCAGCAGCTTAAGCGGGAGGACAGATACGCAGTATTTT
CDR3: CASSLSGRTDTQYF

D: TRBD1
size: -
V: TRBV28
J: TRBJ2-1
DNA: TGTGCCAGCAGCACGCAAGGGGGCGCGAGTGATGAGCAGTTCTTC
CDR3: CASSTQGGASDEQFF